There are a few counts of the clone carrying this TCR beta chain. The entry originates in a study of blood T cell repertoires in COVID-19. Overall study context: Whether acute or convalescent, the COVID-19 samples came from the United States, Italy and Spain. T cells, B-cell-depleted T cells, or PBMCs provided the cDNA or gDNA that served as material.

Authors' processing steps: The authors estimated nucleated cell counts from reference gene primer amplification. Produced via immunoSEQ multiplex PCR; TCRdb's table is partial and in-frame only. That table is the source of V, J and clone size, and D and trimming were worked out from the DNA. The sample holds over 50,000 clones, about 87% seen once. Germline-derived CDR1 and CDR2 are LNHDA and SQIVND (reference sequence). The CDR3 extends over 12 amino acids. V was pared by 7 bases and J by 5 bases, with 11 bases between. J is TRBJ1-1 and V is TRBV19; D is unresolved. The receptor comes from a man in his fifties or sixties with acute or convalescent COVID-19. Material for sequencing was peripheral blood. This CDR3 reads CASTEGWTEAFF. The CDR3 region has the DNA TGTGCCAGTACCGAGGGTTGGACTGAAGCTTTCTTT.